The clone carrying this T cell receptor beta chain was picked up many times. PBMCs were obtained from approximately 9.2 ml fresh peripheral blood. These data originate in a study of T cells in Graves' hyperthyroidism and ophthalmopathy. In germline, CDR1 is SNHLY, CDR2 FYNNEI. V lost 5 bases and J 9 bases, leaving 11 bases between the germline ends. CDR3 size: 13 residues. RNA transcripts provided the source from which TCR beta CDR3 regions were amplified. First-round RT-PCR targeting the TCR CDR3 was performed with the HTBI primer set. TCRdb independently ran MiXCR on the multiplex PCR reads; one entry per CDR3 protein. The table records just under 750,000 distinct CDR3 sequences, 35% of them present only once.

The TCR was taken from a woman aged 40 to 50 with Graves' hyperthyroidism. The chain joins TRBV2 to TRBJ1-6; D unresolved. Source material: blood. Written as DNA, the CDR3 is TGTGCCAGCAGTCAAGAGGGTGGTTCACCCCTCCACTTT. Translating gives CASSQEGGSPLHF.